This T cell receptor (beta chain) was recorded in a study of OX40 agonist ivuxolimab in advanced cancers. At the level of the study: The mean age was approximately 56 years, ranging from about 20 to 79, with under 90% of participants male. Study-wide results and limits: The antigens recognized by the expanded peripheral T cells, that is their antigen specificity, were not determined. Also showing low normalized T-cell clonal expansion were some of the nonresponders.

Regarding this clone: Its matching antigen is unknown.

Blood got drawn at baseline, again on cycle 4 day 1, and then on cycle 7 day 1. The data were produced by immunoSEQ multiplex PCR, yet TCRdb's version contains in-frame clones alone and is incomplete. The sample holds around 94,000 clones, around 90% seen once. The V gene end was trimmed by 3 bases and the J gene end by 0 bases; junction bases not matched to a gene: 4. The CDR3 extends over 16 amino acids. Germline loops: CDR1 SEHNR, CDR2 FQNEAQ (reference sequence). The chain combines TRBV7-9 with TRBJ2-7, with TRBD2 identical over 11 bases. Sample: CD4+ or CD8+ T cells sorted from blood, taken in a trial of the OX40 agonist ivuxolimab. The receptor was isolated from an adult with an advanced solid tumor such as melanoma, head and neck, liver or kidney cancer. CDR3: CASSFSTSGSSYEQYF. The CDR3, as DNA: TGTGCCAGCAGCTTCTCTACTAGCGGGAGCTCCTACGAGCAGTACTTC.